This TCR beta chain was identified during a study of early T cells in non-severe SARS-CoV-2 infection listed by TCRdb under 2021. Notes on the research overall: Bulk RNA from unsorted whole blood was used for TCR sequencing, so alpha and beta chains could not be paired. Study-level results and caveats: VDJdb matching was skewed toward anti-spike CD8 responses, so virus-specific expansions were likely underestimated and private and CD4 specificities were missed.

This clonotype was recorded a few times. The clone's antigen remains unknown. No qualities accompany the bases; no much larger clone lies one base away. The library was produced with 5' RACE. Sequencer: NextSeq 500. The TCR library protocol attached unique molecular identifiers to individual cDNA molecules to correct for sequencing error and PCR bias. Both TCR alpha and beta chains were sequenced, and tight co-correlation was observed between alpha and beta sequence abundances in each sample. Turning to the authors' computational methods: Decombinator V4 was used to perform V gene, J gene and CDR3 annotation of TCR sequences. TCRs were defined as expanded if a significant change between any two time points was detected under a Poisson model with p below 0.0001. TCR abundances were normalised to the total number of TCRs sequenced in each sample and reported as counts per million. MAIT TCRs were defined by TRAV1-2 paired with TRAJ12, TRAJ20 or TRAJ33, and iNKT TCRs by TRAV10 paired with TRAJ18. A search of VDJdb, accessed on 1 November 2021, was run for TCRs annotated to CMV, EBV and SARS-CoV-2, with TCRs annotated for multiple antigens excluded. Using fastp trimming at Q25 and MiXCR clonotype assembly, TCRdb reanalyzed the public sequencing data and kept in-frame beta chains. Duplicate CDR3 protein sequences are folded into a single record with the most common DNA and genes. TCRdb, rather than the study authors, made the V and J calls. For this sample there are approximately 44,000 distinct CDR3 sequences; 9% to 15% appear just once. Together, the top ten hold approximately 15% of the sample.

This was a case-control study nested in a cohort of healthcare workers in London, UK, who had nasopharyngeal swab PCR tests and blood samples taken every week. Healthcare workers were recruited between 23 and 31 March 2020, during the week of the UK lockdown, and were followed weekly for up to roughly 15 weeks. Including cysteine and phenylalanine, the CDR3 has 13 amino acids. Only the CDR3 portion is preserved as DNA: 39 bases, with reading frame beginning at the first base. CDR1 and CDR2 (MNHEY, SVGEGT) derive from the germline V gene. V is reduced by 7 bases and J by 5 bases, leaving a spacing of 14 bases between them.

The clonotype comes from an adult who was a healthcare worker with PCR-confirmed SARS-CoV-2 infection or an uninfected control (not recorded which). The sequencing sample was made of whole blood. The chain uses TRBV6-2 or TRBV6-3 and TRBJ1-2; no D gene can be assigned with confidence. DNA sequence: TGTGCCAGCAATCTCCCAGACCGTTATGGCTACACCTTC. This yields the protein CASNLPDRYGYTF.